Below, 25 T cell receptor beta chains from the same sample are listed, as sequenced in a study of response to subunit inactivated influenza vaccine. TCRdb processed the RT-PCR reads anew with MiXCR; each CDR3 protein has one entry. The profile shows 600,000 to 700,000 distinct CDR3 sequences, 14% of them singletons. The source material was PBMCs from blood, sampled less than 15 days before vaccination. These receptors all stem from a man aged 45-65 years who received an inactivated influenza vaccine.

This chain connects TRBV4-1 to TRBJ2-1; 7 bases map to TRBD2. The ends lost 3 bases at V and 4 bases at J; junction bases unmatched: 9. This CDR3 region has 16 residues. Germline CDR1 MGHRA, CDR2 YSYEKL. CDR3 residues: CASSQSSGWDYNEQFF. Written as DNA, the CDR3 is TGCGCCAGCAGCCAGAGTAGCGGGTGGGATTACAATGAGCAGTTCTTC.

A few counts support this clonotype. The rearrangement uses TRBV2 and TRBJ2-4; D gene unclear. This CDR3 is 13 amino acids long. Trimming left V 4 bases short and J 9 bases short, with 13 bases between. Looked up from germline, CDR1 is SNHLY and CDR2 is FYNNEI. The CDR3 DNA sequence: TGTGCCAGCAGTGGTTCCCGTAATGGCATTCAGTACTTC. Translating gives CASSGSRNGIQYF.

The chain carries TRBV2 and TRBJ1-6; D gene unclear. The V and J ends lost 6 bases and 6 bases respectively, with 15 bases between them. The germline V gene encodes CDR1 SNHLY and CDR2 FYNNEI. There are 15 residues in the CDR3. In nucleotides, the CDR3 is TGTGCCAGCAGAGCTGGACCTCTCCCTAATTCACCCCTCCACTTT. This translates into CASRAGPLPNSPLHF.

This chain links TRBV5-1 with TRBJ2-1, with TRBD1 matching over 8 bases. V shed 5 bases and J 7 bases; nucleotides not matched to a gene: 8. The CDR3 runs to 14 residues. CDR1 is SGHRS, CDR2 YFSETQ, per germline. The DNA of the CDR3 is TGCGCCAGCAGTTCCCAACGACAGGGGAATGAGCAGTTCTTC. As protein: CASSSQRQGNEQFF.

The rearrangement links TRBV10-2 to TRBJ2-3; TRBD1 is a possible D gene (5 bases). The CDR3 length is 14 residues. V lost 8 bases, J lost 4 bases, and 16 bases lay in between. The germline CDR1 and CDR2 sequences are WSHSY and SAAADI. In DNA, the CDR3 is TGCGCCAGCTGGGCCGAAGGGGCCCCAGATACGCAGTATTTT. Amino acid sequence: CASWAEGAPDTQYF.

The chain is built from TRBV19 and TRBJ2-3; a possible D gene is TRBD1 (5 bases). CDR3 length: 14 residues. V gave up 5 bases and J gave up 4 bases, with 13 bases separating them. The germline V gene has CDR1 LNHDA and CDR2 SQIVND (reference sequence). The CDR3 loop is CASSPPWGSDTQYF. DNA of the CDR3: TGTGCCAGTAGTCCCCCCTGGGGCTCAGATACGCAGTATTTT. Based on the CDR3 plus reference TRBV19 and TRBJ2-3, the full variable domain is DGGITQSPKYLFRKEGQNVTLSCEQNLNHDAMYWYRQDPGQGLRLIYYSQIVNDFQKGDIAEGYSVSREKKESFPLTVTSAQKNPTAFYLCASSPPWGSDTQYFGPGTRLTVL.

CDR3 amino acids: CASRRDANTGELFF. CDR3 DNA sequence: TGTGCCAGTAGACGGGACGCGAACACCGGGGAGCTGTTTTTT. The gene calls are TRBV19 and TRBJ2-2; D may match TRBD1 or TRBD2 (5 bases each). CDR1 is LNHDA, CDR2 SQIVND, per germline (reference sequence). The CDR3 spans 14 residues. The V gene lost 6 bases and the J gene lost 0 bases, with 8 bases spanning the gap.

The chain has TRBV4-1 and TRBJ2-1; 10 bases align to TRBD1. The germline gives CDR1 MGHRA, CDR2 YSYEKL. The CDR3 runs to 14 residues. V lost 4 bases and J lost 8; bases outside the gene matches: 5. The CDR3: CASSPRDRGYEQFF. CDR3 nucleotide sequence: TGCGCCAGCAGCCCCCGGGACAGGGGTTATGAGCAGTTCTTC.

V is TRBV7-9 and J is TRBJ2-2; D remains ambiguous. Trimming left V 7 bases short and J 9 bases short, with 18 bases between. The CDR3 loop spans 14 amino acids. Germline CDR1 reads SEHNR; CDR2 reads FQNEAQ (reference sequence). CDR3 region: CASTVLARVRELFF. CDR3 coding DNA: TGTGCCAGCACCGTATTGGCTCGGGTTCGGGAGCTGTTTTTT.

The chain carries TRBV5-1 and TRBJ1-4; the match to TRBD1 covers 7 bases. This CDR3 comprises 18 residues. Per germline, CDR1 SGHRS and CDR2 YFSETQ. J lost 5 bases, V lost 0 bases, and 13 bases had no gene match. The DNA of the CDR3 is TGCGCCAGCAGCTTGGGGGCAGGACCCACAGGGGCGAATGAAAAACTGTTTTTT. Translating gives CASSLGAGPTGANEKLFF.

In this sample, this clonotype turned up many times. The chain has TRBV5-1 and TRBJ1-2, with D tentatively TRBD1 (6 bases). Germline V gene data show CDR1 as SGHRS and CDR2 as YFSETQ. Trimming left V 4 bases short and J 6 bases short, with 16 bases between. CDR3 length equals 14 residues. CDR3 sequence: CASSPGAMWDGYTF. CDR3 in DNA: TGCGCCAGCAGCCCAGGGGCAATGTGGGATGGCTACACCTTC. Full variable domain (remainder filled in from reference TRBV5-1 and TRBJ1-2): KAGVTQTPRYLIKTRGQQVTLSCSPISGHRSVSWYQQTPGQGLQFLFEYFSETQRNKGNFPGRFSGRQFSNSRSEMNVSTLELGDSALYLCASSPGAMWDGYTFGSGTRLTVV.

The chain combines TRBV20-1 with TRBJ2-1, with D maybe TRBD2 (6 bases). CDR3 length: 16 residues. Trimming removed 6 bases from V and 0 bases from J, with 18 bases in between. The germline gives CDR1 DFQATT, CDR2 SNEGSKA (reference sequence). The CDR3 DNA reads as TGCAGTGCCAGGCACTACTTCGGGAGCTCCTACAATGAGCAGTTCTTC. Translated, it gives CSARHYFGSSYNEQFF.

The chain uses TRBV5-5 and TRBJ1-1, with 7 positions matching TRBD1. CDR3 length: 12 residues. Germline V gene data show CDR1 as SGHKS and CDR2 as YYEKEE (reference sequence). The V gene end was trimmed by 2 bases and the J gene end by 7 bases; junction bases not matched to a gene: 2. CDR3: CASSFRDSEAFF. The CDR3 DNA reads as TGTGCCAGCAGCTTTAGGGACAGTGAAGCTTTCTTT.

The sample holds a few counts of this clonotype. This rearrangement joins TRBV9 to TRBJ2-5, with D tentatively TRBD1 (6 bases). CDR1 SGDLS and CDR2 YYNGEE come from the germline V gene. This CDR3 region has 14 residues. V lost 0 bases and J 3 bases, leaving 9 bases between the germline ends. In DNA, the CDR3 is TGTGCCAGCAGCGTAGAAGGGGGAAAAGAGACCCAGTACTTC. Residues: CASSVEGGKETQYF.

Ten or more counts support this clonotype. The rearrangement joins TRBV5-1 to TRBJ2-5; D unclear. There are 14 residues in the CDR3. Trimming stripped 4 bases from V and 2 bases from J, with 12 bases between. Germline CDR1 and CDR2: SGHRS and YFSETQ. DNA for the CDR3: TGCGCCAGCAGCCCGCAGAGCCGTCAAGAGACCCAGTACTTC. This encodes CASSPQSRQETQYF. Using reference TRBV5-1 and TRBJ2-5 for the parts outside the CDR3, the full variable domain is KAGVTQTPRYLIKTRGQQVTLSCSPISGHRSVSWYQQTPGQGLQFLFEYFSETQRNKGNFPGRFSGRQFSNSRSEMNVSTLELGDSALYLCASSPQSRQETQYFGPGTRLLVL.

The chain links TRBV7-2 to TRBJ2-1; 9 nucleotides match TRBD2. Trimming took 5 bases from V and 7 from J; bases not matched to a gene: 6. CDR3 length: 14 residues. Germline V gives CDR1 SGHTA, CDR2 FQGNSA. The CDR3, as DNA: TGTGCCAGCAGCCGTAGCGGGAGAAGTAATGAGCAGTTCTTC. This encodes CASSRSGRSNEQFF.

This clonotype was detected a few times. The genes are TRBV3-1 and TRBJ1-1; no firm D call. Per the germline V gene, CDR1 is LGHDT and CDR2 is YNNKEL (reference sequence). CDR3 length: 17 amino acids. Trimming shortened V by 0 bases and J by 1 base, and 15 bases separated the two germline ends. The CDR3 bases are TGTGCCAGCAGCCAAGATCGTCTGGGGTTCGGGAACACTGAAGCTTTCTTT. Translated, it gives CASSQDRLGFGNTEAFF.

This clonotype was picked up a small number of times. The chain uses TRBV7-9 and TRBJ2-1; TRBD1 might be the D (6 bases). The CDR3 loop spans 16 amino acids. Germline V gene data show CDR1 as SEHNR and CDR2 as FQNEAQ (reference sequence). V shed 5 bases and J shed 7 bases, with 21 bases lying between them. This CDR3 reads CASSPQGAGEWNEQFF. CDR3 bases: TGTGCCAGCAGCCCTCAAGGGGCAGGGGAATGGAATGAGCAGTTCTTC.

This clonotype was detected ten times or more. V usage is TRBV20-1 and J usage is TRBJ1-5; unclear D gene. The CDR3 runs 13 residues. V was clipped by 6 bases and J by 0 bases, with 9 bases between them. Germline V gene lookup returns CDR1 DFQATT and CDR2 SNEGSKA (reference sequence). CDR3 region: CSAKSISNQPQHF. In nucleotides, the CDR3 is TGCAGTGCAAAGAGTATTAGCAATCAGCCCCAGCATTTT.

This chain links TRBV9 with TRBJ2-3, with 7 bases aligning to TRBD2. Germline V gene lookup returns CDR1 SGDLS and CDR2 YYNGEE. This CDR3 region has 16 residues. Losses at the gene ends were 4 bases for V and 5 bases for J; bases not matched to a gene: 13. The DNA for the CDR3 is TGTGCCAGCAGCCCCCACTCAAGGTCGGGAGGAGATACGCAGTATTTT. This encodes CASSPHSRSGGDTQYF.

The chain employs TRBV12-3 or TRBV12-4 and TRBJ2-1, with D possibly TRBD1 on 6 matching bases. V was shortened by 0 bases and J by 3 bases, with 15 bases between the two germline ends. This CDR3 is built from 17 residues. CDR3 amino acids: CASSLATDGQYYNEQFF. CDR3 DNA sequence: TGTGCCAGCAGTTTAGCGACCGATGGACAGTACTACAATGAGCAGTTCTTC.

At least ten counts were recorded for this clonotype. The rearrangement uses TRBV4-3 and TRBJ2-1, with a tentative D call TRBD2 (5 bases). This CDR3 is 17 amino acids long. Germline V gene lookup returns CDR1 LGHNA and CDR2 YSLEER. V was pared by 0 bases and J by 0 bases, with 12 bases between. As DNA, the CDR3 is TGCGCCAGCAGCCAAGATCTGCGGGCGTCCTCCTACAATGAGCAGTTCTTC. The encoded protein is CASSQDLRASSYNEQFF.

This clonotype occurred many times. The gene calls are TRBV9 and TRBJ1-2; TRBD1 matches at 10 bases. The CDR3 is made up of 15 amino acids. Trimming took 0 bases from V and 4 from J; bases not matched to a gene: 3. Germline lookup yields CDR1 SGDLS and CDR2 YYNGEE. This CDR3 is CASSVEGQGTYGYTF. The CDR3 DNA reads as TGTGCCAGCAGCGTAGAGGGACAGGGGACCTATGGCTACACCTTC.

The rearrangement links TRBV3-1 to TRBJ1-1; D perhaps matches TRBD1 (5 bases). Germline lookup yields CDR1 LGHDT and CDR2 YNNKEL (reference sequence). The CDR3 is made up of 12 amino acids. Trimming took off 1 base at V and 9 bases at J, with 9 bases between the two ends. The CDR3 region is CASSQGSGKAFF. In DNA form, the CDR3 reads TGTGCCAGCAGCCAAGGTTCAGGGAAAGCTTTCTTT.

V gene TRBV12-3 or TRBV12-4 combines with J gene TRBJ2-7, with D tentatively TRBD2 (7 bases). This CDR3 is built from 15 residues. V gave up 1 base and J gave up 6 bases, with 16 bases separating them. This CDR3 is CASSLGWDGGPEQYF. The CDR3 nucleotides are TGTGCCAGCAGTTTAGGTTGGGACGGGGGGCCCGAGCAGTACTTC.